These 7 T cell receptor beta chains originate from one sample sequenced in a study of T cells in Graves' hyperthyroidism and ophthalmopathy (dated by TCRdb to between 2018 and 2021). Libraries were prepared through multiplex PCR. Instrument on record: Illumina HiSeq 2000. The TCR beta CDR3 regions were amplified from the RNA transcripts. The first round of RT-PCR for the TCR CDR3 was performed with the HTBI primer set and the Qiagen OneStep RT-PCR kit. TCRdb reprocessing: public reads trimmed at Q25 with fastp, clones called with MiXCR, in-frame beta chains kept. Each record represents a unique CDR3 protein, reported with the most common genes and DNA among its rows. The sample table shows hundreds of thousands of distinct CDR3 sequences, and roughly 15% are seen once. In total, the top ten clones hold around 12% of the sample. Sequenced input: blood. Receptor source: a woman in her fifties or sixties with Graves' ophthalmopathy.

This clonotype was picked up many times. The chain carries TRBV5-6 and TRBJ2-3; TRBD2 agrees at 12 bases. Germline lookup yields CDR1 SGHDT and CDR2 YYEEEE. The CDR3 spans 15 residues. The junction had 5 bases not matched to a gene; V was cut back by 5 bases and J by 4 bases. CDR3 nucleotides: TGTGCCAGCAGTTCGCTAGCGGGAGGGCCAGATACGCAGTATTTT. This gives the protein CASSSLAGGPDTQYF. The whole variable domain, filled in from reference TRBV5-6 and TRBJ2-3, reads DAGVTQSPTHLIKTRGQQVTLRCSPKSGHDTVSWYQQALGQGPQFIFQYYEEEERQRGNFPDRFSGHQFPNYSSELNVNALLLGDSALYLCASSSLAGGPDTQYFGPGTRLTVL.

This clonotype was seen only a few times. The chain joins TRBV6-2 or TRBV6-3 to TRBJ2-1; 12 bases match TRBD2. This CDR3 spans 16 amino acids. Germline V gives CDR1 MNHEY, CDR2 SVGEGT. V shed 1 base, J shed 4 bases, and the junction held 2 bases outside the gene matches. CDR3 nucleotide sequence: TGTGCCAGCAGTTACTACCTAGCGGGAGGGTACAATGAGCAGTTCTTC. Protein product: CASSYYLAGGYNEQFF.

This clonotype was found a few times. V and J are TRBV6-1 and TRBJ1-6; TRBD1 matches 7 bases. Per germline, CDR1 MNHNS and CDR2 SASEGT. Trimming removed 6 bases from V and 8 bases from J; junction bases left unmatched: 7. This CDR3 is built from 14 residues. The CDR3 region is CASRPTGIHSPLHF. CDR3 bases: TGTGCCAGCAGGCCGACAGGGATTCATTCACCCCTCCACTTT.

This clonotype has at least ten counts. CDR3 sequence: CASSLVSAGYHSPLHF. CDR3 nucleotides: TGTGCCAGCAGCTTAGTCTCCGCGGGGTATCATTCACCCCTCCACTTT. The chain has TRBV11-2 and TRBJ1-6; D uncertain. This CDR3 has 16 amino acids. Germline V CDR1 and CDR2: SGHAT, FQNNGV. V lost 1 base and J lost 8, with 15 bases in between.

This clonotype was recorded many times. The chain has TRBV30 and TRBJ1-2; no definite D call. Trimming took 2 bases from V and 6 from J, leaving 7 bases between them. The germline gives CDR1 GTSNPN, CDR2 SVGIG (reference sequence). CDR3 length: 11 residues. The CDR3 region is CAWSPSNGYTF. CDR3 nucleotides: TGTGCCTGGAGTCCTTCAAATGGCTACACCTTC.

This rearrangement joins TRBV28 to TRBJ1-6; D remains ambiguous. Trimming shortened V by 7 bases and J by 0 bases, and 13 bases separated the two germline ends. The length of the CDR3 is 16 residues. Germline V CDR1 and CDR2: MDHEN, SYDVKM. Written as DNA, the CDR3 is TGTGCCAGCACCCCAACCCCGAGCTCCTATAATTCACCCCTCCACTTT. Translating gives CASTPTPSSYNSPLHF.

This clonotype was counted many times. The chain has TRBV7-2 and TRBJ2-3; the match to TRBD2 covers 8 bases. This CDR3 contains 16 residues. V was pared by 5 bases and J by 4 bases, with 11 bases of the junction left unmatched. CDR1 SGHTA and CDR2 FQGNSA come from the germline V gene. The CDR3 nucleotides are TGTGCCAGCAGCCCACGGGGGACTAGGGTGGCAGATACGCAGTATTTT. Translation gives CASSPRGTRVADTQYF.